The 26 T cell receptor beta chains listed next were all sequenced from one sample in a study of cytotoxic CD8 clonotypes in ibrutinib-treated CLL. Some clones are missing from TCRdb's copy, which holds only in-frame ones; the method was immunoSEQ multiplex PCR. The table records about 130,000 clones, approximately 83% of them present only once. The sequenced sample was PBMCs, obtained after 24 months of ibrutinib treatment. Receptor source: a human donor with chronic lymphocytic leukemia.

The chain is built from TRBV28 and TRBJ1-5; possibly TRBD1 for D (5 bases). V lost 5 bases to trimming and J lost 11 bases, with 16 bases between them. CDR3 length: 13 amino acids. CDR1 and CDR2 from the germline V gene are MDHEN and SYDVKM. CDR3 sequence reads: CASSNRAGGAQHF. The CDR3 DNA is TGTGCCAGCAGTAACCGGGCCGGGGGGGCCCAGCATTTT. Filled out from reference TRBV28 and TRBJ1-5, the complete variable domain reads DVKVTQSSRYLVKRTGEKVFLECVQDMDHENMFWYRQDPGLGLRLIYFSYDVKMKEKGDIPEGYSVSREKKERFSLILESASTNQTSMYLCASSNRAGGAQHFGDGTRLSIL.

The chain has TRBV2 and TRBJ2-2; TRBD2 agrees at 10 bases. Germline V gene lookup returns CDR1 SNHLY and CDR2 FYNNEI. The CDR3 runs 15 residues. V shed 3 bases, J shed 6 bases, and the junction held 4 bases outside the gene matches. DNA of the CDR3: TGTGCCAGCAGTGATCTAGCGGGAGTCTCCGGGGAGCTGTTTTTT. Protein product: CASSDLAGVSGELFF. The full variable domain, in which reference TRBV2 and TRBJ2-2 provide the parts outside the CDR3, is EPEVTQTPSHQVTQMGQEVILRCVPISNHLYFYWYRQILGQKVEFLVSFYNNEISEKSEIFDDQFSVERPDGSNFTLKIRSTKLEDSAMYFCASSDLAGVSGELFFGEGSRLTVL.

In DNA, the CDR3 is TGTGCCAGCATACGGGATAGCAATCAGCCCCAGCATTTT. Protein: CASIRDSNQPQHF. This chain joins TRBV2 and TRBJ1-5; no definite D call. Per germline, CDR1 SNHLY and CDR2 FYNNEI. V gave up 7 bases and J gave up 0 bases, with 7 bases separating them. CDR3 size: 13 residues.

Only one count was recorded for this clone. DNA of the CDR3: TGTGCCAGCAGCCAAGAGTATCCCAAGACTAGCGGGAGTTTGAGTTCGAATGAGCAGTTCTTC. Translation gives CASSQEYPKTSGSLSSNEQFF. The genes are TRBV4-2 and TRBJ2-1; 12 bases fit TRBD2. The junction had 19 bases not matched to a gene; V was cut back by 0 bases and J by 7 bases. The CDR3 has 21 residues. Germline CDR1 reads LGHNA; CDR2 reads YNFKEQ.

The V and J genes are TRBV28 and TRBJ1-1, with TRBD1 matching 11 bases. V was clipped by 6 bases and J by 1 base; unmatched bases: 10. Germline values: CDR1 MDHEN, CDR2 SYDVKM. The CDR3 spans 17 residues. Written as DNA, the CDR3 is TGTGCCAGCAGGAACCGGGACAGGGGGTATACGAACACTGAAGCTTTCTTT. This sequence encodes CASRNRDRGYTNTEAFF.

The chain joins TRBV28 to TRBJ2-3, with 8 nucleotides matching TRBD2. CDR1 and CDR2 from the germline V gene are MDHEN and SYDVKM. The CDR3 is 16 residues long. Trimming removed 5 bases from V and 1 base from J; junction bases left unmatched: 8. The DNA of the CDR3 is TGTGCCAGCAGTGTAGCGGGACTGGGCCGCACAGATACGCAGTATTTT. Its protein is CASSVAGLGRTDTQYF. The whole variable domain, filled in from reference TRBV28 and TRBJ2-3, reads DVKVTQSSRYLVKRTGEKVFLECVQDMDHENMFWYRQDPGLGLRLIYFSYDVKMKEKGDIPEGYSVSREKKERFSLILESASTNQTSMYLCASSVAGLGRTDTQYFGPGTRLTVL.

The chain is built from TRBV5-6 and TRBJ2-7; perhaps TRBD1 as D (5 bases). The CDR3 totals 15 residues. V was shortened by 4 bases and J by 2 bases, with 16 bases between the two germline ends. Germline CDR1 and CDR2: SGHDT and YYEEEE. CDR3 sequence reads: CASSRTGMQTYEQYF. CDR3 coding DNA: TGTGCCAGCAGCCGTACAGGAATGCAGACCTACGAGCAGTACTTC.

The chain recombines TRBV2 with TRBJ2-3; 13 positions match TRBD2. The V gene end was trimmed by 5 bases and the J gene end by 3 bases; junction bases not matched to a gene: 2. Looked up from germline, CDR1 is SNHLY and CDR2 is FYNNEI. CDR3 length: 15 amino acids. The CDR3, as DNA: TGTGCCAGCAGTCTGACTAGCGGGAGGACAGATACGCAGTATTTT. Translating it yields CASSLTSGRTDTQYF.

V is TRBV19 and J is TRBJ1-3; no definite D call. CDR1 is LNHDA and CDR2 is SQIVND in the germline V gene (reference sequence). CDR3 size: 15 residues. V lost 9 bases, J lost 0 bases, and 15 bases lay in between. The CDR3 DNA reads TGTGCCAGCACCGTGAAGACGAGCTCTGGAAACACCATATATTTT. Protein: CASTVKTSSGNTIYF.

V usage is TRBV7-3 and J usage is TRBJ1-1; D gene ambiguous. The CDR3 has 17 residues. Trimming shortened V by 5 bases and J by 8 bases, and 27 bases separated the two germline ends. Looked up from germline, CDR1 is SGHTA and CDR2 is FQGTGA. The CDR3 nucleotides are TGTGCCAGCAGCGTGGCGGGCCTAACTTTCCCCCAGAGGGAAGCTTTCTTT. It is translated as CASSVAGLTFPQREAFF. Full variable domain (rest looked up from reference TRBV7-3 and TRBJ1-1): GAGVSQTPSNKVTEKGKYVELRCDPISGHTALYWYRQSLGQGPEFLIYFQGTGAADDSGLPNDRFFAVRPEGSVSTLKIQRTERGDSAVYLCASSVAGLTFPQREAFFGQGTRLTVV.

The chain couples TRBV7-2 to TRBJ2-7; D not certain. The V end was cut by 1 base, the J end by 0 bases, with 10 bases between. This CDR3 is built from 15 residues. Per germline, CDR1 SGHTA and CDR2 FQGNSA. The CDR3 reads CASSLDTALSYEQYF. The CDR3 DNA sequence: TGTGCCAGCAGCTTAGACACTGCCCTCTCCTACGAGCAGTACTTC.

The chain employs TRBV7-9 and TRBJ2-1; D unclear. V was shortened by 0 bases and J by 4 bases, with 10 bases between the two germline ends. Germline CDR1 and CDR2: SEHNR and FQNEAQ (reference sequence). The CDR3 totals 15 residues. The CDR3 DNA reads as TGTGCCAGCAGCTTAGCCAATCCAATTTACAATGAGCAGTTCTTC. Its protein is CASSLANPIYNEQFF. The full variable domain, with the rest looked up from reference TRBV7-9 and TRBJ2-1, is DTGVSQNPRHKITKRGQNVTFRCDPISEHNRLYWYRQTLGQGPEFLTYFQNEAQLEKSRLLSDRFSAERPKGSFSTLEIQRTEQGDSAMYLCASSLANPIYNEQFFGPGTRLTVL.

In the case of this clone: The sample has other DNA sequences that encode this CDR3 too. The CDR3 DNA sequence: TGTGCCAGCAGTTATAGGCCGAACACTGAAGCTTTCTTT. Its protein product is CASSYRPNTEAFF. This rearrangement joins TRBV6-5 to TRBJ1-1; no reliable D call. V was pared by 3 bases and J by 1 base, with 6 bases between. There are 13 residues in the CDR3. The germline CDR1 and CDR2 sequences are MNHEY and SVGAGI.

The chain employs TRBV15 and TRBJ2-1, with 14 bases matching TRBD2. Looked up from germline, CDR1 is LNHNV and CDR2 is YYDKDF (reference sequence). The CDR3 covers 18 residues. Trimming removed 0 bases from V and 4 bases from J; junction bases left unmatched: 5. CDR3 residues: CATSRDAGLAGDYNEQFF. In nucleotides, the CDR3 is TGTGCCACCAGCAGAGATGCGGGACTAGCGGGAGATTACAATGAGCAGTTCTTC.

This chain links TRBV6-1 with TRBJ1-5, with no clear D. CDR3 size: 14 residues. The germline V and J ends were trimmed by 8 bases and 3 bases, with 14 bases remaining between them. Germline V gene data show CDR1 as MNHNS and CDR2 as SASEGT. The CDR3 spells CASAQAPYNQPQHF. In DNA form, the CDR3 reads TGTGCCAGCGCGCAGGCGCCTTACAATCAGCCCCAGCATTTT.

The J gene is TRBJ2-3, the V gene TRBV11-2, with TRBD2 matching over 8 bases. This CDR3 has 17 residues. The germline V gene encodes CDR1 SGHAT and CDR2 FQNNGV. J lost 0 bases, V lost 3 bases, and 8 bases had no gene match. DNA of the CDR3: TGTGCCAGCAGCTTCCCCCGGGGGGGCCCTAGCACAGATACGCAGTATTTT. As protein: CASSFPRGGPSTDTQYF.

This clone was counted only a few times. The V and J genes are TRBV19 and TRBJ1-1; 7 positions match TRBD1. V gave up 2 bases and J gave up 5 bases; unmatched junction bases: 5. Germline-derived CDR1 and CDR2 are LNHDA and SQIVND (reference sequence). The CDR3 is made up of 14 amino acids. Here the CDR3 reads CASSIRQGGTEAFF. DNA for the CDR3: TGTGCCAGTAGTATACGACAGGGCGGGACTGAAGCTTTCTTT.

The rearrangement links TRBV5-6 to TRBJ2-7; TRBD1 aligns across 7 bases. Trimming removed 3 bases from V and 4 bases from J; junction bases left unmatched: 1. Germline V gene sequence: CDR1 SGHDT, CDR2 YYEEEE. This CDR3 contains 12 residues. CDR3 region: CASSWTGYEQYF. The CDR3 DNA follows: TGTGCCAGCAGCTGGACAGGTTACGAGCAGTACTTC.

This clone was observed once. The CDR3 is CASSLLTGMDYRDYEQFF. In nucleotides, the CDR3 is TGCGCCAGCAGCTTGCTAACAGGGATGGACTATCGGGACTATGAGCAGTTCTTC. The chain has TRBV5-1 and TRBJ2-1; TRBD1 or TRBD2 may be the D gene (6 bases each). This CDR3 is built from 18 residues. V lost 1 base and J 8 bases, leaving 25 bases between the germline ends. In germline, CDR1 is SGHRS, CDR2 YFSETQ.

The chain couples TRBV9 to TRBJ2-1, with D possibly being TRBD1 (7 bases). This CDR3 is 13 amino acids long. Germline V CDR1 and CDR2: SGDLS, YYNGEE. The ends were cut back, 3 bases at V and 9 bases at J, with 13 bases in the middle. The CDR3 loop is CASSAGGRVEQFF. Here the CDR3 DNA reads TGTGCCAGCAGCGCAGGGGGGCGTGTTGAGCAGTTCTTC.

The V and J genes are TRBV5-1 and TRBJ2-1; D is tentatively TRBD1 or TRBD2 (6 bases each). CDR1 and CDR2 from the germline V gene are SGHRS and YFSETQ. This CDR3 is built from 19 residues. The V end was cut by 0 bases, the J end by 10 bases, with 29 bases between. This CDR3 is CASSLAGVMVSGPAGEQFF. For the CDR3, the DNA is TGCGCCAGCAGCTTGGCAGGGGTAATGGTTAGCGGCCCCGCGGGCGAGCAGTTCTTC.

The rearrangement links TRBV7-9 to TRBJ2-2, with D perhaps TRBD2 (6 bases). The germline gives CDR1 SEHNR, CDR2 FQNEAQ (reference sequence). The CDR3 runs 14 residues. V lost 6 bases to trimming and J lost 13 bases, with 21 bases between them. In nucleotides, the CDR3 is TGTGCCAGCAGTTCTCCGGGACTCACGGGTGGGCTGTTTTTT. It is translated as CASSSPGLTGGLFF. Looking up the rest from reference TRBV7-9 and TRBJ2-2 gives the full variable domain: DTGVSQNPRHKITKRGQNVTFRCDPISEHNRLYWYRQTLGQGPEFLTYFQNEAQLEKSRLLSDRFSAERPKGSFSTLEIQRTEQGDSAMYLCASSSPGLTGGLFFGEGSRLTVL.

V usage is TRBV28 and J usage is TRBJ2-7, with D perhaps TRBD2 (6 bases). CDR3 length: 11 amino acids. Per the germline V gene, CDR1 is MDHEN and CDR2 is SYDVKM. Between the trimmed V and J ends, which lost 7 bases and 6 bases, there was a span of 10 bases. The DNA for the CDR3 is TGTGCCAGCACCCGGGGGTCCGAGCAGTACTTC. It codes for CASTRGSEQYF.

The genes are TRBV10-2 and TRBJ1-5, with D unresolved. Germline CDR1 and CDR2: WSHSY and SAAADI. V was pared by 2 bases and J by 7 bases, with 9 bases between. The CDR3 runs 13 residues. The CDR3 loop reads CASSEGPRQPQHF. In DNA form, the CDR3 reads TGCGCCAGCAGTGAGGGCCCCAGGCAGCCCCAGCATTTT.

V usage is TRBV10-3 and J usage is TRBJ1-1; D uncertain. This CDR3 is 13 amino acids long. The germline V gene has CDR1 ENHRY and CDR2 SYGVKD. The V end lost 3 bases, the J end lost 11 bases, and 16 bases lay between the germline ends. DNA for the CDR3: TGTGCCATCAGTGAATATGACGGAAGGGTGGCTTTCTTT. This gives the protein CAISEYDGRVAFF.

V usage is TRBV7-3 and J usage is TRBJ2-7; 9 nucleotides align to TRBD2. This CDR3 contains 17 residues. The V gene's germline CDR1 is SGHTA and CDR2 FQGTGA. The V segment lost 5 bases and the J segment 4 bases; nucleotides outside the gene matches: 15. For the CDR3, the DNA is TGTGCCAGCAGCCCCGGGGTGGGGCGGGAGGGCCGGTACGAGCAGTACTTC. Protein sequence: CASSPGVGREGRYEQYF.